This TCR beta chain was found in a study of technical replicates of blood from a few donors. Trimming left V 4 bases short and J 0 bases short, with 20 bases between. Germline V lookup: CDR1 LGHNA, CDR2 YNFKEQ. There are 18 residues in the CDR3. The data were produced by immunoSEQ multiplex PCR, yet TCRdb's version contains in-frame clones alone and is incomplete. This sample has over 50,000 clones, with 97% found just once. The genes are TRBV4-2 and TRBJ2-3; tentative D call: TRBD2 (6 bases). The receptor's source is a human donor in good health. The sequencing input was T cells isolated from PBMCs. The CDR3 protein is CASSLPPGSGKSTDTQYF. The CDR3 DNA follows: TGTGCCAGCAGCCTCCCCCCGGGTAGCGGCAAAAGCACAGATACGCAGTATTTT.